This is a list of T cell receptor beta chains from one sample in a study of T cell responses to AZD1222 COVID-19 vaccine. Some clones are missing from TCRdb's copy, which holds only in-frame ones; the method was immunoSEQ multiplex PCR. The sample records about 130,000 clones, 85% being singletons. The sample was peripheral blood, taken 28 days after the second AZD1222 dose. These receptors came from an adult who received the AZD1222 COVID-19 vaccine. CDR3s include the opening cysteine and the closing phenylalanine or tryptophan. A D gene is named only where the DNA matches it firmly. The size field is filled for only some rows; it gives once, few, many or a size class.

d_gene | j_gene | abundance | v_gene | CDR3aa | CDR3nt
. | TRBJ1-2 | few | TRBV5-1 | CASSLAVDQTYGYTF | TGCGCCAGCAGCTTGGCCGTAGACCAAACTTATGGCTACACCTTC
. | TRBJ1-3 | . | TRBV5-6 | CASSFYSTGNTIYF | TGTGCCAGCAGCTTTTATAGCACTGGAAACACCATATATTTT
TRBD1 | TRBJ2-7 | . | TRBV5-1 | CASSSGGNRYEQYF | TGCGCCAGCAGCTCAGGGGGAAATCGCTACGAGCAGTACTTC
. | TRBJ2-2 | once | TRBV28 | CASSSPPFGTRNTGELFF | TGTGCCAGCAGTTCCCCCCCGTTTGGAACACGGAACACCGGGGAGCTGTTTTTT
TRBD1 | TRBJ2-7 | . | TRBV5-1 | CASSLAQVGQGVHEQYF | TGCGCCAGCAGCTTAGCCCAAGTGGGACAGGGAGTCCACGAGCAGTACTTC
TRBD2 | TRBJ2-5 | . | TRBV27 | CASSLEAGGLQTQYF | TGTGCCAGCAGTTTAGAGGCGGGGGGGCTCCAGACCCAGTACTTC
. | TRBJ2-7 | . | TRBV27 | CASGSELTVFEPSYEQYF | TGTGCCAGCGGGTCGGAGCTTACGGTTTTTGAGCCTTCCTACGAGCAGTACTTC
. | TRBJ2-6 | few | TRBV24-1 | CATSKQGTGANVLTF | TGTGCCACCAGTAAACAGGGCACCGGGGCCAACGTCCTGACTTTC
. | TRBJ1-3 | . | TRBV3-1/TRBV3-2 | CASQGYGNTIYF | TGTGCCAGTCAGGGGTATGGAAACACCATATATTTT
TRBD1 | TRBJ2-1 | . | TRBV7-2 | CASSLYQGANEQFF | TGTGCCAGCAGCTTATACCAGGGGGCAAATGAGCAGTTCTTC
. | TRBJ2-7 | . | TRBV11-2 | CASSISWRSSYEQYF | TGTGCCAGCAGCATATCATGGAGGAGCTCCTACGAGCAGTACTTC
TRBD1 | TRBJ1-1 | . | TRBV19 | CASSWTGVGAEAFF | TGTGCCAGTTCCTGGACAGGTGTTGGAGCTGAAGCTTTCTTT
TRBD2 | TRBJ2-5 | . | TRBV6-6 | CASRTTSGETQYF | TGTGCCAGCAGAACGACTAGCGGGGAGACCCAGTACTTC